Below, 9 T cell receptor beta chains from the same sample are listed, as sequenced in a study of shared clonotypes between healthy human individuals. The assay was immunoSEQ multiplex PCR, and TCRdb's table has in-frame clones only and misses some. Among 2.5 million or so clones listed, approximately 92% were seen once. Sequenced sample: naive CD4+ T cells sorted from blood. Subset of the sample: CD45RA+ positively selected. Receptors were obtained from a man between 18 and 29 years old in good health.

V gene TRBV28 combines with J gene TRBJ1-6; 11 bases align to TRBD1. V gave up 4 bases and J gave up 15 bases; unmatched junction bases: 14. The CDR3 spans 16 residues. Germline lookup yields CDR1 MDHEN and CDR2 SYDVKM. CDR3 sequence: CASSSHGQGALLNLHF. Written as DNA, the CDR3 is TGTGCCAGCAGTTCCCATGGACAGGGGGCCCTTTTAAACCTCCACTTT.

The gene calls are TRBV27 and TRBJ2-7; D call uncertain. This CDR3 has 13 residues. CDR1 is MNHEY, CDR2 SMNVEV, per germline (reference sequence). Trimming took off 3 bases at V and 2 bases at J, with 8 bases between the two ends. The CDR3 spells CASSLARTYEQYF. DNA for the CDR3: TGTGCCAGCAGTTTGGCCAGGACCTACGAGCAGTACTTC.

Comment on this clone: One end of the junction fails to match germline, which may point to a read error. V usage is TRBV7-7 and J usage is TRBJ1-6; D call uncertain. The CDR3 loop spans 12 amino acids. Germline assignment: CDR1 SSHAT and CDR2 FNYEAQ (reference sequence). DNA of the CDR3: TGTGCTAGCAGCTTAAGACATTCACCCCTCCACTTT. Its translation is CASSLRHSPLHF.

This sequence joins TRBV6-1 and TRBJ2-2; TRBD1 aligns across 8 bases. CDR3 length: 15 amino acids. The ends lost 5 bases at V and 4 bases at J; junction bases unmatched: 6. From germline, CDR1 is MNHNS and CDR2 SASEGT. The DNA for the CDR3 is TGTGCCAGCAGTAGGACAGGGTTATCCACCGGGGAGCTGTTTTTT. Protein sequence: CASSRTGLSTGELFF.

The chain has TRBV18 and TRBJ1-6; TRBD1 is a possible D gene (6 bases). V was cut by 5 bases and J by 8 bases, with 16 bases left in between. The CDR3 spans 15 residues. Germline V gives CDR1 KGHSH, CDR2 LQKENI. This CDR3 is CASSSSGTMDSPLHF. CDR3 DNA sequence: TGTGCCAGCTCATCTTCCGGGACAATGGATTCACCCCTCCACTTT. Looking up the rest from reference TRBV18 and TRBJ1-6 gives the full variable domain: NAGVMQNPRHLVRRRGQEARLRCSPMKGHSHVYWYRQLPEEGLKFMVYLQKENIIDESGMPKERFSAEFPKEGPSILRIQQVVRGDSAAYFCASSSSGTMDSPLHFGNGTRLTVT.

The rearrangement joins TRBV18 to TRBJ1-5, with 7 bases identical to TRBD1. The CDR3 is 18 residues long. Germline CDR1 reads KGHSH; CDR2 reads LQKENI. Trimming at V came to 2 bases and at J to 3 bases, leaving 13 bases not matched to a gene. CDR3 sequence (DNA): TGTGCCAGCTCACCAACACTTACTACAGGGGTCCCCAATCAGCCCCAGCATTTT. Translated, it gives CASSPTLTTGVPNQPQHF. The complete variable domain, with remaining parts taken from reference TRBV18 and TRBJ1-5, reads NAGVMQNPRHLVRRRGQEARLRCSPMKGHSHVYWYRQLPEEGLKFMVYLQKENIIDESGMPKERFSAEFPKEGPSILRIQQVVRGDSAAYFCASSPTLTTGVPNQPQHFGDGTRLSIL.

In this sample, this clone turned up once. The rearrangement links TRBV4-2 to TRBJ2-3, with 11 bases lining up with TRBD2. The J segment lost 4 bases and the V segment lost 2 bases, leaving 5 bases of the junction unmatched. This CDR3 is 16 amino acids long. Germline V lookup: CDR1 LGHNA, CDR2 YNFKEQ. CDR3 region: CASSQLSGGAADTQYF. Written as DNA, the CDR3 is TGTGCCAGCAGCCAACTTAGCGGGGGGGCAGCAGATACGCAGTATTTT.

Concerning this clone: Its ends do not fully match the called genes, so a read error is possible. DNA for the CDR3: TGTGCCAGCAGTTTAGGGGGGGCCCTCTATGATTCACCCCTCCACTTT. This codes for CASSLGGALYDSPLHF. J is TRBJ1-6 and V is TRBV27; a possible D gene is TRBD1 (6 bases). Per the germline V gene, CDR1 is MNHEY and CDR2 is SMNVEV (reference sequence). The CDR3 runs 16 residues.

V gene TRBV9 combines with J gene TRBJ2-1; 12 bases match TRBD2. Trimming at V came to 3 bases and at J to 2 bases, leaving 3 bases not matched to a gene. CDR1 and CDR2 (germline): SGDLS, YYNGEE. The CDR3 has 16 amino acids. The CDR3 loop is CASSARLAGAYNEQFF. CDR3 bases: TGTGCCAGCAGCGCCCGACTAGCGGGAGCCTACAATGAGCAGTTCTTC.